These T cell receptor beta chains were read from a single sample in a study of T cell responses to AZD1222 COVID-19 vaccine. Some clones are missing from TCRdb's copy, which holds only in-frame ones; the method was immunoSEQ multiplex PCR. The sample contains 95,000 to 150,000 clones, about 90% of which appear only once. The source was peripheral blood, collected on day 0 of AZD1222 vaccination. These receptors originate from an adult in good health. CDR3s include the opening cysteine and the closing phenylalanine or tryptophan. A D gene is named only where the DNA matches it firmly. The size of a clone is reported for some rows only, either as once, few or many, or as a class for expanded clones.

cdr3_aa cdr3_nt v_call d_call j_call clone_size
CASSPAIGGSTEAFF TGTGCCAGCTCACCAGCGATTGGGGGGAGCACTGAAGCTTTCTTT TRBV18 . TRBJ1-1 .
CATRGAGANVLTF TGTGCCACGAGAGGGGCTGGGGCCAACGTCCTGACTTTC TRBV5-5 . TRBJ2-6 .
CASSLSGPAYNEQFF TGTGCCAGCAGCCTAAGCGGCCCTGCCTACAATGAGCAGTTCTTC TRBV9 . TRBJ2-1 .
CASSLTGGYTGELFF TGCGCCAGCAGCTTGACAGGGGGTTACACCGGGGAGCTGTTTTTT TRBV5-1 TRBD1 TRBJ2-2 .
CASSLLRGDLGEQYF TGTGCCAGCAGCTTATTGCGGGGGGATCTGGGGGAGCAGTACTTC TRBV11-2 TRBD2 TRBJ2-7 .
CATRGTGASEMEQFF TGTGCCACCAGGGGGACAGGGGCGTCGGAAATGGAGCAGTTCTTC TRBV24-1 TRBD1 TRBJ2-1 .
CASSRDQIGTQYF TGTGCCAGCAGTAGGGACCAAATAGGGACCCAGTACTTC TRBV6-5 . TRBJ2-5 .
CASSLVEGANSPLHF TGTGCCAGCTCCCTGGTGGAGGGAGCCAATTCACCCCTCCACTTT TRBV28 . TRBJ1-6 .
CASSPGFTVNWNTEAFF TGCGCCAGCAGCCCAGGGTTTACAGTAAACTGGAACACTGAAGCTTTCTTT TRBV5-1 . TRBJ1-1 .
CASKSSGSGGTGELFF TGCGCCAGCAAGAGTAGCGGGAGTGGTGGGACCGGGGAGCTGTTTTTT TRBV5-1 TRBD2 TRBJ2-2 .
CASSFQFPGQGGNEQYF TGTGCCAGCAGCTTCCAATTTCCGGGACAGGGGGGTAACGAGCAGTACTTC TRBV7-9 TRBD1 TRBJ2-7 .
CASSFSQGGYTF TGTGCCAGCAGTTTCTCCCAGGGTGGCTACACCTTC TRBV28 . TRBJ1-2 once
CASGQGNQPQHF TGTGCCAGCGGACAGGGGAATCAGCCCCAGCATTTT TRBV27 TRBD1 TRBJ1-5 .
CASSLGYRDYEQYF TGTGCCAGCAGCTTGGGGTACAGGGACTACGAGCAGTACTTC TRBV5-5 . TRBJ2-7 once
CASSQEGQGGGYTF TGTGCCAGCAGTCAGGAGGGACAGGGAGGAGGCTACACCTTC TRBV2 TRBD1 TRBJ1-2 .
CSARDNYEQYF TGCAGTGCTAGAGATAATTACGAGCAGTACTTC TRBV20-1 . TRBJ2-7 once
CASSLSSQETQYF TGTGCCAGCTCATTATCCAGTCAAGAGACCCAGTACTTC TRBV18 . TRBJ2-5 once
CASSVGTVNTEAFF TGTGCCAGCAGCGTTGGGACGGTGAACACTGAAGCTTTCTTT TRBV9 . TRBJ1-1 .
CASSFASGAADTQYF TGCGCCAGCAGCTTTGCTAGCGGGGCCGCAGATACGCAGTATTTT TRBV5-1 TRBD2 TRBJ2-3 .
CATSLTGRYGYTF TGTGCCACCAGCCTAACGGGACGCTATGGCTACACCTTC TRBV15 . TRBJ1-2 .
CASSMQKGQPSNEQFF TGTGCCAGTAGTATGCAAAAAGGACAGCCGAGCAATGAGCAGTTCTTC TRBV19 . TRBJ2-1 .
CASSTLLAGEMELFF TGTGCCAGCAGTACCCTACTAGCGGGGGAGATGGAGCTGTTTTTT TRBV27 TRBD2 TRBJ2-2 .
CASSRTGLSNQPQHF TGTGCCAGCAGTAGGACAGGACTAAGCAATCAGCCCCAGCATTTT TRBV6-5 TRBD1 TRBJ1-5 .
CALSGRGNYEQYF TGTGCCCTCTCGGGACGGGGAAACTACGAGCAGTACTTC TRBV28 . TRBJ2-7 .
CASIRAQYF TGTGCCAGCATCAGGGCCCAGTACTTC TRBV7-3 . TRBJ2-5 .